These 24 T cell receptor beta chains were all obtained from the same sample, sequenced in a study of PD-1 blockade in classical Hodgkin lymphoma. Assay: immunoSEQ multiplex PCR; the TCRdb copy retains only in-frame clones and omits some. The sample shows roughly 70,000 clones, over 70% of them seen only once. Brentuximab vedotin exposure varied among the patients, all of whom had relapsed after autologous stem cell transplantation. The starting material was peripheral blood mononuclear cells (PBMCs), obtained before the second cycle of nivolumab. These TCRs come from a human donor with classical Hodgkin lymphoma.

This chain uses TRBV6-6 with TRBJ2-5; 8 nucleotides agree with TRBD1. Germline values: CDR1 MNHNY, CDR2 SVGAGI (reference sequence). With V trimmed by 6 bases and J by 1 base, 10 bases remained unmatched. This CDR3 is built from 16 residues. In DNA form, the CDR3 reads TGTGCCAGCAGCCTCGGACAGGGAGCACCCCAAGAGACCCAGTACTTC. Translating it yields CASSLGQGAPQETQYF.

This clone turned up a few times. The genes are TRBV7-8 and TRBJ2-7; 7 nucleotides line up with TRBD1. The germline CDR1 and CDR2 sequences are SGHVS and FQNEAQ. The trim removed 1 base at V and 4 bases at J, leaving 7 bases unmatched. The CDR3 sequence is 15 residues long. CDR3 sequence reads: CASSLGRTGPYEQYF. The CDR3 coding sequence is TGTGCCAGCAGCTTAGGAAGGACAGGACCTTACGAGCAGTACTTC.

This clone has more than one count but fewer than ten. The rearrangement uses TRBV7-9 and TRBJ2-3; possibly TRBD2 for D (5 bases). V lost 5 bases to trimming and J lost 2 bases, with 11 bases between them. The germline V gene has CDR1 SEHNR and CDR2 FQNEAQ (reference sequence). The CDR3 covers 14 residues. The CDR3 DNA is TGTGCCAGCAGCCTATGGAGGTCCACAGATACGCAGTATTTT. Amino acids: CASSLWRSTDTQYF. Combining the CDR3 with reference TRBV7-9 and TRBJ2-3 gives the whole variable domain DTGVSQNPRHKITKRGQNVTFRCDPISEHNRLYWYRQTLGQGPEFLTYFQNEAQLEKSRLLSDRFSAERPKGSFSTLEIQRTEQGDSAMYLCASSLWRSTDTQYFGPGTRLTVL.

The gene calls are TRBV4-1 and TRBJ1-4; D is uncertain. The V end was cut by 1 base, the J end by 8 bases, with 8 bases between. From germline, CDR1 is MGHRA and CDR2 YSYEKL. The CDR3 contains 13 residues. Here the CDR3 reads CASSQADLEKLFF. CDR3 nucleotides: TGCGCCAGCAGCCAAGCCGACTTGGAAAAACTGTTTTTT.

The CDR3 coding sequence is TGTGCCTGGAGTGTACGCGGAGATGAGCAGTTCTTC. It translates to CAWSVRGDEQFF. The V call is TRBV30, the J call TRBJ2-1; D gene unclear. The CDR3 is 12 amino acids. Trimming cost V 0 bases and J 8 bases, with 8 bases left between them. CDR1 is GTSNPN and CDR2 is SVGIG in the germline V gene (reference sequence).

This clone came up once. The chain combines TRBV5-6 with TRBJ1-1; D is perhaps TRBD1 (6 bases). V lost 4 bases, J lost 3 bases, and 19 bases lay in between. Per germline, CDR1 SGHDT and CDR2 YYEEEE. The CDR3 is 16 residues long. The CDR3 region is CASSGQSGPRDTEAFF. The CDR3 DNA sequence: TGTGCCAGCAGCGGACAGTCGGGGCCAAGGGACACTGAAGCTTTCTTT.

This chain uses TRBV15 with TRBJ2-5; D not resolved. The germline CDR1 and CDR2 sequences are LNHNV and YYDKDF (reference sequence). The CDR3 runs 12 residues. V was trimmed by 5 bases and J by 5 bases, leaving 9 bases between them. The CDR3 region has the DNA TGTGCCACCAGCGGGTTTCGGGAGACCCAGTACTTC. Its protein product is CATSGFRETQYF.

This chain uses TRBV18 with TRBJ1-2; D might be TRBD1 (5 bases). With 6 bases removed from V and 4 bases from J, the gap between germline ends came to 9 bases. Germline assignment: CDR1 KGHSH and CDR2 LQKENI. The CDR3 runs 12 residues. In DNA form, the CDR3 reads TGTGCCAGCTCGGGACGTTTCTATGGCTACACCTTC. It is translated as CASSGRFYGYTF.

The chain carries TRBV19 and TRBJ2-7; 11 bases agree with TRBD1. Germline V gene sequence: CDR1 LNHDA, CDR2 SQIVND (reference sequence). The CDR3 extends over 16 amino acids. V shed 6 bases and J 5 bases; nucleotides not matched to a gene: 12. The CDR3, as DNA: TGTGCCAGTAGGCTCAGTTGGACAGGGGGCATGGACGAGCAGTACTTC. Protein: CASRLSWTGGMDEQYF.

The chain uses TRBV25-1 and TRBJ1-4; a weak D match, TRBD1 (6 bases). Trimming removed 8 bases from V and 5 bases from J, with 15 bases in between. The CDR3 is 14 residues long. CDR1 and CDR2 from the germline V gene are MGHDK and SYGVNS. This chain's CDR3 is CASGPGQMNEKLFF. CDR3 coding DNA: TGTGCCAGCGGCCCCGGACAGATGAATGAAAAACTGTTTTTT.

V usage is TRBV11-2 and J usage is TRBJ1-1; tentatively, D is TRBD1 (5 bases). Trimming shortened V by 3 bases and J by 6 bases, and 11 bases separated the two germline ends. The CDR3 sequence is 13 residues long. Germline V gene sequence: CDR1 SGHAT, CDR2 FQNNGV. CDR3 DNA: TGTGCCAGCAGCTTCGCGGGGGGGGCTGAAGCTTTCTTT. The encoded protein is CASSFAGGAEAFF.

This rearrangement joins TRBV6-4 to TRBJ2-1; no clear D. The V gene lost 6 bases and the J gene lost 7 bases, with 10 bases spanning the gap. Germline V gives CDR1 MRHNA, CDR2 SNTAGT. This CDR3 region has 12 residues. CDR3 sequence: CASSATGNEQFF. Written as DNA, the CDR3 is TGTGCCAGCAGCGCAACTGGGAATGAGCAGTTCTTC.

Concerning this clone: Other DNA sequences in this sample translate to the same CDR3. The chain carries TRBV5-6 and TRBJ1-1, with D uncertain. CDR3 length equals 14 residues. CDR1 is SGHDT, CDR2 YYEEEE, per germline. V lost 4 bases, J lost 2 bases, and 12 bases lay in between. This CDR3 reads CASSPGRFNTEAFF. CDR3 sequence (DNA): TGTGCCAGCAGCCCAGGACGCTTTAACACTGAAGCTTTCTTT.

V gene TRBV7-9 combines with J gene TRBJ2-5; 7 bases map to TRBD1. CDR1 and CDR2 (germline): SEHNR, FQNEAQ (reference sequence). The CDR3 consists of 14 residues. J was trimmed by 3 bases and V by 3 bases; bases with no gene match: 4. CDR3 DNA sequence: TGTGCCAGCAGCTTCCGGACAGGAGAAGAGACCCAGTACTTC. Protein product: CASSFRTGEETQYF.

This clone came up a few times. The chain has TRBV7-2 and TRBJ1-1; 8 bases are shared with TRBD1. CDR1 SGHTA and CDR2 FQGNSA come from the germline V gene. The CDR3 extends over 14 amino acids. The V and J ends lost 2 bases and 4 bases, in that order; junction bases with no gene match: 3. The CDR3 bases are TGTGCCAGCAGCTTAACCCAGGGGGCCACTGAAGCTTTCTTT. It translates to CASSLTQGATEAFF.

This clone turned up a few times. This chain connects TRBV19 to TRBJ1-1; no reliable D call. Trimming removed 5 bases from V and 7 bases from J, with 14 bases in between. The CDR3 is 13 residues long. Germline V CDR1 and CDR2: LNHDA, SQIVND (reference sequence). The CDR3 nucleotides are TGTGCCAGTAGTCGAGGAGGAGTGAGTGAAGCTTTCTTT. Residues: CASSRGGVSEAFF. The full variable domain, with the rest looked up from reference TRBV19 and TRBJ1-1, is DGGITQSPKYLFRKEGQNVTLSCEQNLNHDAMYWYRQDPGQGLRLIYYSQIVNDFQKGDIAEGYSVSREKKESFPLTVTSAQKNPTAFYLCASSRGGVSEAFFGQGTRLTVV.

CDR3 coding DNA: TGTGCCTGGGCCGGGACCTCACGGAGTGAGCAGTTCTTC. It encodes CAWAGTSRSEQFF. This sequence joins TRBV30 and TRBJ2-1; D is tentatively TRBD1 or TRBD2 (5 bases each). CDR1 is GTSNPN and CDR2 is SVGIG in the germline V gene (reference sequence). The CDR3 is made up of 13 amino acids. V was pared by 5 bases and J by 9 bases, with 17 bases between.

The gene calls are TRBV11-1 and TRBJ1-2; weak D call: TRBD1 (5 bases). The germline gives CDR1 SGHAT, CDR2 FQDESV (reference sequence). Trimming removed 2 bases from V and 0 bases from J, with 10 bases in between. The CDR3 covers 15 residues. The CDR3 DNA follows: TGTGCCAGCAGCTTATTAGGGGCCCCTAACTATGGCTACACCTTC. It specifies CASSLLGAPNYGYTF.

The CDR3 reads CASSLSRLSANYGYTF. CDR3 coding DNA: TGTGCCAGCAGTTTATCGAGACTTAGCGCTAACTATGGCTACACCTTC. The chain carries TRBV27 and TRBJ1-2; D gene ambiguous. The ends were cut back, 0 bases at V and 0 bases at J, with 11 bases in the middle. Germline-derived CDR1 and CDR2 are MNHEY and SMNVEV (reference sequence). The length of the CDR3 is 16 residues.

Relative to its sample, this clone is medium-sized (0.01 to 0.1%). Other DNA variants within this sample encode the same CDR3. The V and J genes are TRBV9 and TRBJ2-2; no clear D. Germline V gene lookup returns CDR1 SGDLS and CDR2 YYNGEE. Trimming removed 0 bases from V and 5 bases from J, with 5 bases in between. This CDR3 has 13 amino acids. The CDR3 sequence: CASSVGGTGELFF. The CDR3 DNA follows: TGTGCCAGCAGCGTAGGTGGGACCGGGGAGCTGTTTTTT. The full variable domain, its missing parts supplied by reference TRBV9 and TRBJ2-2, is DSGVTQTPKHLITATGQRVTLRCSPRSGDLSVYWYQQSLDQGLQFLIQYYNGEERAKGNILERFSAQQFPDLHSELNLSSLELGDSALYFCASSVGGTGELFFGEGSRLTVL.

The chain employs TRBV6-1 and TRBJ2-1; D is perhaps TRBD1 (6 bases). Trimming cost V 7 bases and J 3 bases, with 16 bases left between them. The CDR3 contains 15 residues. Germline-derived CDR1 and CDR2 are MNHNS and SASEGT. This CDR3 is CASIDPGTNYNEQFF. In DNA form, the CDR3 reads TGTGCCAGCATCGACCCCGGGACAAACTACAATGAGCAGTTCTTC.

This clone was seen ten or more times. V gene TRBV21-1 combines with J gene TRBJ2-5; the D call TRBD2 from the table was never checked on the DNA. TRBV21-1 is given as a pseudogene. This CDR3 contains 17 residues. CDR3: CASSKKGLAGPRETQYF. The CDR3 bases are TGTGCCAGCAGCAAAAAGGGACTAGCGGGTCCGAGAGAGACCCAGTACTTC.

The V and J genes are TRBV6-6 and TRBJ1-5; TRBD1 agrees at 8 bases. Trimming took 5 bases from V and 7 from J; bases not matched to a gene: 10. The CDR3 has 15 residues. Looked up from germline, CDR1 is MNHNY and CDR2 is SVGAGI (reference sequence). In DNA, the CDR3 is TGTGCCAGCAGTAACGGACAGGGACGAAACCAGCCCCAGCATTTT. This sequence encodes CASSNGQGRNQPQHF.

The V and J genes are TRBV5-5 and TRBJ1-2; the D is unclear. Germline values: CDR1 SGHKS, CDR2 YYEKEE (reference sequence). The CDR3 has 13 residues. V dropped 0 bases and J dropped 1 base, with 4 bases sitting between them. The CDR3, as DNA: TGTGCCAGCAGCTTGGGACTTAACTATGGCTACACCTTC. Amino acids: CASSLGLNYGYTF. Filled out from reference TRBV5-5 and TRBJ1-2, the complete variable domain reads DAGVTQSPTHLIKTRGQQVTLRCSPISGHKSVSWYQQVLGQGPQFIFQYYEKEERGRGNFPDRFSARQFPNYSSELNVNALLLGDSALYLCASSLGLNYGYTFGSGTRLTVV.